This T cell receptor (beta chain) comes out of a study of cytomegalovirus exposure and HLA in healthy donors. In the case of this clone: Its matching antigen is unknown.

In the PCR, 60 Vbeta and 13 Jbeta primers were used. Per the authors' pipeline: Later, an analysis found 80 million or so unique TCR beta chains, and 8.5 million to 14 million of these were shared. The method was immunoSEQ multiplex PCR; TCRdb's version includes in-frame clones alone and lacks a portion of them. V and J calls and clone size are as listed in that table; D and trimming were resolved from the DNA. Counted here are approximately 180,000 clones, more than 75% occurring once; the ten biggest clones make up roughly 1.6%. Study conclusions and caveats: Reports described diagnosis of cytomegalovirus status by the classifier as highly specific and sensitive. In vitro experiments confirmed that a few CMV-associated chains were specific for CMV antigens. A later analysis, which compared TCR beta chains of equal frequency, found the HLA-associated ones more clonally expanded.

In germline, CDR1 is MNHEY, CDR2 SVGAGI. This CDR3 contains 15 residues. V was shortened by 7 bases and J by 1 base, with 16 bases between the two germline ends. This rearrangement joins TRBV6-5 to TRBJ1-1, with D perhaps matching TRBD1 (5 bases). The clonotype was recovered from a woman aged 45-65 years in good health and CMV-seronegative. Sequenced material: PBMCs. The CDR3 here is CASNAGLFTNTEAFF. The CDR3 DNA follows: TGTGCCAGCAACGCAGGGCTATTTACGAACACTGAAGCTTTCTTT.